These T cell receptor beta chains were read from a single sample in a study of T-cell memory formation after mild COVID-19. Via MiXCR, TCRdb re-called the 5' RACE reads, giving one row per CDR3 protein. This repertoire shows 200,000 to 250,000 distinct CDR3 sequences, about 9.2% found once; its top ten account for around 3.3%. The sequenced sample consisted of PBMCs or a T cell subset sorted from them (not recorded which). These receptors came from a man aged 18 to 29 who had mild COVID-19 (a few samples of this study predate the infection). Cell type and time point are not known. Both conserved end residues are part of each CDR3.

V gene | CDR3 protein
TRBV12-3/TRBV12-4 | CASSPTGANQPQHF
TRBV12-3/TRBV12-4 | CAIAGGQEDTQYF
TRBV27 | CASSPDRGISNYGYTF
TRBV2 | CASSESLAGSTDTQYF
TRBV7-3 | CASSLSSSGTGELFF
TRBV7-3 | CASSLTSRDPRSF
TRBV5-1 | CASSLDLRAMDTQYF
TRBV20-1 | CSASYPGGTYSNQPQHF
TRBV15 | CATSRNVRQAQHF
TRBV2 | CASSARRNTEAFF
TRBV7-9 | CASSLDNNEQFF
TRBV11-2 | CASSQSRSGREKLFF
TRBV5-1 | CASGAGTSTDTQYF
TRBV5-1 | CASARSGTGEYEQYF
TRBV9 | CASSVDNGKETQYF
TRBV5-6 | CASSLEASGAYDYNEQFF
TRBV13 | CASSTTGTDYGYTF
TRBV3-1 | CASSAGTHQETQYF
TRBV18 | CASSPGVQGFTEAFF
TRBV20-1 | CSATRLPTGESGYTF
TRBV5-1 | CASSSLEQFF
TRBV2 | CASSRDRDDEKLFF
TRBV2 | CASSPGQALYEQYF
TRBV12-3/TRBV12-4 | CAAYRAPSYEQYF
TRBV6-6 | CASSYPLSGTGELFF
TRBV6-5 | CASSDRRANTDTQYF
TRBV6-5 | CASSSFPLLSSGANVLTF
TRBV11-3 | CASAMEGSGDTQYF
TRBV4-2 | CASSQDPGEDSPLHF
TRBV12-3/TRBV12-4 | CASTSQGLGYGYTF
TRBV4-3 | CASSQDHPRGAGDSPLHF
TRBV3-1 | CASSQGDRGEQYF
TRBV7-8 | CASSLSRPYGYTF